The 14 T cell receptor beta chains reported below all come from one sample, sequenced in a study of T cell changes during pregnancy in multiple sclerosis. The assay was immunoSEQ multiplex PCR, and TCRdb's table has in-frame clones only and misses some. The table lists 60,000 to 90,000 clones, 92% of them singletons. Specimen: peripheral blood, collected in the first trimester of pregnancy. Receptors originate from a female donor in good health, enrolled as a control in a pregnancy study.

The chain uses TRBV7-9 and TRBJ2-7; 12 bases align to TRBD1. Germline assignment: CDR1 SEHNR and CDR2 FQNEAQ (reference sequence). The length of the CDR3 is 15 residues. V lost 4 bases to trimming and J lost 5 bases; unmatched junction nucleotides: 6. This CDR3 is CASSSGDRGRHEQYF. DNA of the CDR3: TGTGCCAGCAGCTCAGGGGACAGGGGGCGTCACGAGCAGTACTTC.

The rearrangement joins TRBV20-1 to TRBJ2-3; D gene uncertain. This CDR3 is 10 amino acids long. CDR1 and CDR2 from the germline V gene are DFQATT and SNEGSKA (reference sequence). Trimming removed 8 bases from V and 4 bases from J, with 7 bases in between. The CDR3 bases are TGCAGTTCCTATGCAGATACGCAGTATTTT. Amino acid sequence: CSSYADTQYF.

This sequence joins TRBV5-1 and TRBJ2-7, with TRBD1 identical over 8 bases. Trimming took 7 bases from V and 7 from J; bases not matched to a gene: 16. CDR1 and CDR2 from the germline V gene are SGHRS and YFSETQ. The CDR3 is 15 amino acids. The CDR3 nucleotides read TGCGCCAGCGAAGGCTCCGGGACAGGCGCAGGAGAGCAGTACTTC. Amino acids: CASEGSGTGAGEQYF.

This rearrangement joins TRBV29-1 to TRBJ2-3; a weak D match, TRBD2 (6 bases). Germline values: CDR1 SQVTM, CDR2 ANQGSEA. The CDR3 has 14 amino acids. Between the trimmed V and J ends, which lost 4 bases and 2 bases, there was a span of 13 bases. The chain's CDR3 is CSVALGSFTDTQYF. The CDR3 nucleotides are TGCAGCGTTGCTCTCGGGAGCTTCACAGATACGCAGTATTTT.

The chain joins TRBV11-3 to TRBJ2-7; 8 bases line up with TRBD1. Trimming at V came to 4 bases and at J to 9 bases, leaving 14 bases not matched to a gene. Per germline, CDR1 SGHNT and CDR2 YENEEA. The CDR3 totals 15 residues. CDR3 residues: CASSSPGQVPSVQYF. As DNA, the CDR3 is TGTGCCAGCAGCTCACCGGGACAGGTCCCTAGTGTGCAGTACTTC.

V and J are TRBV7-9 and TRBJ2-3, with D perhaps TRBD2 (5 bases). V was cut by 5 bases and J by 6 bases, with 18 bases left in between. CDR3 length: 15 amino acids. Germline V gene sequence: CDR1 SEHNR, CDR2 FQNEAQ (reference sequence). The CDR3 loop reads CASSPLAFGWDTQYF. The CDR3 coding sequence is TGTGCCAGCAGCCCCCTAGCTTTCGGATGGGATACGCAGTATTTT.

The CDR3 protein is CASSFSGQVETF. For the CDR3, the DNA is TGTGCCAGCAGCTTTTCCGGACAGGTAGAAACCTTC. This rearrangement joins TRBV7-8 to TRBJ1-2; TRBD1 aligns across 7 bases. Unmatched junction bases numbered 9, after V lost 3 bases and J lost 14 bases. The CDR3 loop spans 12 amino acids. CDR1 is SGHVS, CDR2 FQNEAQ, per germline.

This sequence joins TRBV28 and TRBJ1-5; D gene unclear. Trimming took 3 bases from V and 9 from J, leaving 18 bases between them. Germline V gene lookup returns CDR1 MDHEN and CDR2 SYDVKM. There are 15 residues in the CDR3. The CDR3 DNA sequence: TGTGCCAGCAGTTTTTCGACACCAGGATTCCGGCCCCAGCATTTT. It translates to CASSFSTPGFRPQHF.

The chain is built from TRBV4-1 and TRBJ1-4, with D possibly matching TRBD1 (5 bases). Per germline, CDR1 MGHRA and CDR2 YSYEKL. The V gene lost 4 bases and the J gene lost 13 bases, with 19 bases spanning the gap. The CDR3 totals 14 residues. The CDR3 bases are TGCGCCAGCAGCCGCAAGACAGCCGTGGGGGGACTGTTTTTT. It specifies CASSRKTAVGGLFF.

CDR3 loop: CASSILASWNEQFF. The CDR3 region has the DNA TGTGCCAGTAGTATTTTAGCTAGTTGGAATGAGCAGTTCTTC. The chain employs TRBV19 and TRBJ2-1; D remains ambiguous. V lost 3 bases to trimming and J lost 7 bases, with 13 bases between them. The CDR3 is made up of 14 amino acids. Per the germline V gene, CDR1 is LNHDA and CDR2 is SQIVND (reference sequence). Supplemented by reference TRBV19 and TRBJ2-1, the full variable domain reads DGGITQSPKYLFRKEGQNVTLSCEQNLNHDAMYWYRQDPGQGLRLIYYSQIVNDFQKGDIAEGYSVSREKKESFPLTVTSAQKNPTAFYLCASSILASWNEQFFGPGTRLTVL.

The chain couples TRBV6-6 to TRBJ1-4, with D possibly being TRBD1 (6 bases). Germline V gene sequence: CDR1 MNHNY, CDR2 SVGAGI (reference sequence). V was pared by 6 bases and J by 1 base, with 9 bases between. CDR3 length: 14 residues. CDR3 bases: TGTGCCAGCAGCGAACAGGGAACTAATGAAAAACTGTTTTTT. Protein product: CASSEQGTNEKLFF.

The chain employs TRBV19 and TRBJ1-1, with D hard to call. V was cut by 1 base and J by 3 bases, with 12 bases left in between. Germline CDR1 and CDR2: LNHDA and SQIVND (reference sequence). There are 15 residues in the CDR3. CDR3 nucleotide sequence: TGTGCCAGTAGTATAGGGGCGGGGAGATACACTGAAGCTTTCTTT. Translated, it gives CASSIGAGRYTEAFF.

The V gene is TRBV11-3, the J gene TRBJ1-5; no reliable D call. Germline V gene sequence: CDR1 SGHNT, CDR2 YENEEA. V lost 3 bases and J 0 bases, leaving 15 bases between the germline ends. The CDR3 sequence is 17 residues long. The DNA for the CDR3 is TGTGCCAGCAGCTTGGAGACGTATTGCTATAGCAATCAGCCCCAGCATTTT. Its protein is CASSLETYCYSNQPQHF.

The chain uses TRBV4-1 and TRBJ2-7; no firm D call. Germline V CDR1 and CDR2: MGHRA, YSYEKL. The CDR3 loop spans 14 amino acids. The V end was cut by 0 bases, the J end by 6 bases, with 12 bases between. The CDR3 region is CASSQDRRAREQYF. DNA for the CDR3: TGCGCCAGCAGCCAAGATCGGAGAGCACGCGAGCAGTACTTC.